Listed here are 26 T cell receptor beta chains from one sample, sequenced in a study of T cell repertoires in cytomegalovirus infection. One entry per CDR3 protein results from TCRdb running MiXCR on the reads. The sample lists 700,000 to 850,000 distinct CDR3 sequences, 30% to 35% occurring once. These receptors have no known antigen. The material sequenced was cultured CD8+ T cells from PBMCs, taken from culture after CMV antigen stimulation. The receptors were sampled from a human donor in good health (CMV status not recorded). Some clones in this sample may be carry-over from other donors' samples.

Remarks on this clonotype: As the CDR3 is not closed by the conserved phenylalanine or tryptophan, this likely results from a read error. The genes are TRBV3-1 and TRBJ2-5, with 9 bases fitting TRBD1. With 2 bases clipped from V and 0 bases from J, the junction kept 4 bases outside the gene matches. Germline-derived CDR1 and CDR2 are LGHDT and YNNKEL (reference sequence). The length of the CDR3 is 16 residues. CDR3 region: CASSQRDRGYQETQYL. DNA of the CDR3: TGTGCCAGCAGCCAACGTGACAGGGGGTACCAAGAGACCCAGTACTTA.

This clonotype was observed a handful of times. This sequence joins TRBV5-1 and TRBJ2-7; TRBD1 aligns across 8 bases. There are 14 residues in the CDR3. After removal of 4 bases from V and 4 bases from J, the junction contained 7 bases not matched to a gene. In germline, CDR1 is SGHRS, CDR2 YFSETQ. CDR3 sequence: CASSQDRDLYEQYF. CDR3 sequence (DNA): TGCGCCAGCAGCCAGGACAGGGACCTATACGAGCAGTACTTC.

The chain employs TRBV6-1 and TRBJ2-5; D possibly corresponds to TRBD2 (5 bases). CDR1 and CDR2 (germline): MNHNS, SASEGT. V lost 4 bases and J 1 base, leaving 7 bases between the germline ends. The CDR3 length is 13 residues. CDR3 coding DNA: TGTGCCAGCAGTGTCCGGGGCCAAGAGACCCAGTACTTC. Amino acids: CASSVRGQETQYF.

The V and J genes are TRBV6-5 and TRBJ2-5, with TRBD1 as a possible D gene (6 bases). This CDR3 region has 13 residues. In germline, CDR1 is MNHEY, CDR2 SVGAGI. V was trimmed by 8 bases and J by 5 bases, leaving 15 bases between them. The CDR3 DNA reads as TGTGCCAGCGTAAGCGGAAGGGGGGAGACCCAGTACTTC. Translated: CASVSGRGETQYF.

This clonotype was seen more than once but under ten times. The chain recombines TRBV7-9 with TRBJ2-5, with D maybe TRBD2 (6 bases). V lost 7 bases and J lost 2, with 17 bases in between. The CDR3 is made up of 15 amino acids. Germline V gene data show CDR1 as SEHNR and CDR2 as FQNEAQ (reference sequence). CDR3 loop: CASTLRRGEQETQYF. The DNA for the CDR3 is TGTGCCAGCACCCTAAGGCGGGGTGAACAAGAGACCCAGTACTTC.

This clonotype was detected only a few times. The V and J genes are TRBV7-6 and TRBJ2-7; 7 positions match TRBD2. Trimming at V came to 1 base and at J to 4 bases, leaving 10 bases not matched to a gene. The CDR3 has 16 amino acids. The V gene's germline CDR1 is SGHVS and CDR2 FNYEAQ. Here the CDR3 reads CASSLGGGDFLYEQYF. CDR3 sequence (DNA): TGTGCCAGCAGCTTAGGTGGGGGGGACTTTCTGTACGAGCAGTACTTC.

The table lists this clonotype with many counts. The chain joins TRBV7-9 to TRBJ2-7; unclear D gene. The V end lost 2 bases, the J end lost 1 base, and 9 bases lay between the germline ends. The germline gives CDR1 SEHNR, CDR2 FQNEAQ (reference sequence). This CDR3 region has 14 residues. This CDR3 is CASSLYPASYEQYF. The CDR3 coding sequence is TGTGCCAGCAGCTTATATCCGGCGTCCTACGAGCAGTACTTC.

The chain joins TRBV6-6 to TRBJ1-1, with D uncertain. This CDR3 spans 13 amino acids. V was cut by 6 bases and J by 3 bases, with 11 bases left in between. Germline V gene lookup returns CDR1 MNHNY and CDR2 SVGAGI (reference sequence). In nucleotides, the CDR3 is TGTGCCAGCAGCTTACAGCAATACACTGAAGCTTTCTTT. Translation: CASSLQQYTEAFF.

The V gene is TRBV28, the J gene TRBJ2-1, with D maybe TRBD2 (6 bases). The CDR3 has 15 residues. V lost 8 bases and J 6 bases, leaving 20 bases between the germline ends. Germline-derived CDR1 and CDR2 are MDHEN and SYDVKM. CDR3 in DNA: TGTGCCAGCCTCTCCTCTCCGCGGGGAACCAATGAGCAGTTCTTC. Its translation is CASLSSPRGTNEQFF.

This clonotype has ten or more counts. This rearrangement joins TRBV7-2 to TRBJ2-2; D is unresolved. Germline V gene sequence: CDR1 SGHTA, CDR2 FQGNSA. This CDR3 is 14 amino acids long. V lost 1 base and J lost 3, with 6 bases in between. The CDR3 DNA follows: TGTGCCAGCAGCTTAGTTCCGGACACCGGGGAGCTGTTTTTT. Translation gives CASSLVPDTGELFF.

CDR3 residues: CASRDARRLFF. The CDR3 coding sequence is TGTGCCAGCCGCGATGCCCGTCGACTGTTTTTT. V usage is TRBV4-2 and J usage is TRBJ1-4; D is unresolved. V was shortened by 8 bases and J by 13 bases, with 14 bases between the two germline ends. The CDR3 length is 11 residues. Germline values: CDR1 LGHNA, CDR2 YNFKEQ.

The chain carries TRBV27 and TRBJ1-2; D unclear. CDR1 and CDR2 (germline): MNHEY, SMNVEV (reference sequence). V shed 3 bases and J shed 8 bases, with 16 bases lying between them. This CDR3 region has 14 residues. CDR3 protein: CASSLGSSRVGYTF. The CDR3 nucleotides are TGTGCCAGCAGTTTGGGTTCTTCCCGGGTGGGCTACACCTTC.

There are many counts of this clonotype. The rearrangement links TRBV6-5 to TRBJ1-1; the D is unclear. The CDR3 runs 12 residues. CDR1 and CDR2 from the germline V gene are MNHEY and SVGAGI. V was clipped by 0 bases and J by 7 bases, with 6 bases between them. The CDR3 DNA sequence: TGTGCCAGCAGTTACTCGGGCAGTGAAGCTTTCTTT. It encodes CASSYSGSEAFF.

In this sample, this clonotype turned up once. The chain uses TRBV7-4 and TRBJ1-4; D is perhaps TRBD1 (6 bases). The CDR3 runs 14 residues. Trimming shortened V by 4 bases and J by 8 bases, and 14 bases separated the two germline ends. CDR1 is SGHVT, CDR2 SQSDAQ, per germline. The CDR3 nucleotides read TGTGCCAGCAGCTGGACAGAGGAAATGGAAAAACTGTTTTTT. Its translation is CASSWTEEMEKLFF.

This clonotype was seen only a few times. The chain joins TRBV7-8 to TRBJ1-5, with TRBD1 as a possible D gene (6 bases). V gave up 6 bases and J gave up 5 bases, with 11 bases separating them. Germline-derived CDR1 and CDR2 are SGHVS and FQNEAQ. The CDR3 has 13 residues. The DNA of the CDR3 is TGTGCCAGCAGTTACAGGGCCCATCAGCCCCAGCATTTT. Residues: CASSYRAHQPQHF. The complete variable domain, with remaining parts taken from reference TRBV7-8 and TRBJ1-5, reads GAGVSQSPRYKVAKRGQDVALRCDPISGHVSLFWYQQALGQGPEFLTYFQNEAQLDKSGLPSDRFFAERPEGSVSTLKIQRTQQEDSAVYLCASSYRAHQPQHFGDGTRLSIL.

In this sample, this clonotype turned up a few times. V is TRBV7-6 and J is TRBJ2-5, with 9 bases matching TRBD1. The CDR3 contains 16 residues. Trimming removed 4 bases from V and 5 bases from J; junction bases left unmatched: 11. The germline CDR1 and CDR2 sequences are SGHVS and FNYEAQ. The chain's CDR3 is CASSSRDRDAAETQYF. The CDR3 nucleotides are TGTGCCAGCAGCTCCCGGGACAGGGACGCGGCGGAGACCCAGTACTTC.

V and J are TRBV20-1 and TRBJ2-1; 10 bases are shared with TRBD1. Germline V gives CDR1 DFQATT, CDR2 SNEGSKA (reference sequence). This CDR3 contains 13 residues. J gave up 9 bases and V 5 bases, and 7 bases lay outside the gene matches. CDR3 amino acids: CSAQDRGRGEQFF. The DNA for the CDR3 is TGCAGTGCTCAAGACAGGGGGCGCGGTGAGCAGTTCTTC.

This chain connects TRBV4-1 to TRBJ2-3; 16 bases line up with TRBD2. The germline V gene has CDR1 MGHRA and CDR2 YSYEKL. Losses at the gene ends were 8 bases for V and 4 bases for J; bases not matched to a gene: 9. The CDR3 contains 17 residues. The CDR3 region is CASCPGTSGGAPDTQYF. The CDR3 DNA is TGCGCCAGCTGTCCGGGGACTAGCGGGGGGGCACCAGATACGCAGTATTTT.

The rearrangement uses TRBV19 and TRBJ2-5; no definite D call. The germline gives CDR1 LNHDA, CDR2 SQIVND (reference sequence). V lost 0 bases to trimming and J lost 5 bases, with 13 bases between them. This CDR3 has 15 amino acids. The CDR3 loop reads CASSIEGHTSETQYF. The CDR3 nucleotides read TGTGCCAGTAGTATAGAAGGCCATACCTCGGAGACCCAGTACTTC.

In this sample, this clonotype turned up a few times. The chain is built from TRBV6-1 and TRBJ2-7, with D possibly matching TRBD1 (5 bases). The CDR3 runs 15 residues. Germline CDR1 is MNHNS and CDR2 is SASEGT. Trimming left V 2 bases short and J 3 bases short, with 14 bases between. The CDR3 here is CASSEQGPRNYEQYF. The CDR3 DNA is TGTGCCAGCAGTGAACAGGGCCCCAGAAACTACGAGCAGTACTTC.

The CDR3 DNA sequence: TGTGCCAGCAGTTTAGATAGCTGGCCCGGGGAGCTGTTTTTT. Protein product: CASSLDSWPGELFF. J is TRBJ2-2 and V is TRBV27, with D unclear. V was pared by 2 bases and J by 6 bases, with 10 bases between. The CDR3 is 14 residues long. Germline lookup yields CDR1 MNHEY and CDR2 SMNVEV (reference sequence).

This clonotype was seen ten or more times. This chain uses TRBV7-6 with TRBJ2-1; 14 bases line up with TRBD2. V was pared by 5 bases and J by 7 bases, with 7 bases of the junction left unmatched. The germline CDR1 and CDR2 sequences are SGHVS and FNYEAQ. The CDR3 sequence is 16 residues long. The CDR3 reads CASSARTSGGLNEQFF. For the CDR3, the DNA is TGTGCCAGCAGCGCAAGGACTAGCGGGGGGCTTAATGAGCAGTTCTTC.

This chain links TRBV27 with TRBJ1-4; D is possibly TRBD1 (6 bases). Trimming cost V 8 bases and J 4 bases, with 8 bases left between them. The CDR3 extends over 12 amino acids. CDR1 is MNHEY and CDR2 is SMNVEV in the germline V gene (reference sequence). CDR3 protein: CASGQFNEKLFF. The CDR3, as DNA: TGTGCCAGCGGACAGTTTAATGAAAAACTGTTTTTT.

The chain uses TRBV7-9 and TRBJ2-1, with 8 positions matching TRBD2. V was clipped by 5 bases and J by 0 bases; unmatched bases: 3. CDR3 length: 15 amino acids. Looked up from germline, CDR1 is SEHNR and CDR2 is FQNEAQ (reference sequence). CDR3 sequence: CASSPAGVSYNEQFF. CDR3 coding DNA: TGTGCCAGCAGCCCAGCGGGGGTCTCCTACAATGAGCAGTTCTTC.

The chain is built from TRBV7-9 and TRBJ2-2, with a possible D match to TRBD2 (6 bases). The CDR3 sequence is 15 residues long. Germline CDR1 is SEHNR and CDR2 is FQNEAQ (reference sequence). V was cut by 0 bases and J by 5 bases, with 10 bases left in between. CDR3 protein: CASSLATRGTGELFF. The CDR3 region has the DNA TGTGCCAGCAGCTTAGCGACCCGGGGGACCGGGGAGCTGTTTTTT.

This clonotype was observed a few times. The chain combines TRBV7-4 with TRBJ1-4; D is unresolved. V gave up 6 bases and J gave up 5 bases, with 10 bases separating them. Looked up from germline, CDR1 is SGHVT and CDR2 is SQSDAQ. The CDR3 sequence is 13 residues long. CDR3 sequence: CASSPDGNEKLFF. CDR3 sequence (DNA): TGTGCCAGCAGTCCCGACGGGAATGAAAAACTGTTTTTT.